The 14 T cell receptor beta chains below come from one sample, sequenced in a study of T cell changes during pregnancy in multiple sclerosis. TCRdb's copy holds only in-frame clones and misses some; the assay was immunoSEQ multiplex PCR. The repertoire holds 40,000 to 55,000 clones, with 90% to 95% as singletons. This material consisted of CD8+ T cells from peripheral blood mononuclear cells, taken in the first trimester of pregnancy. Receptor source: a female donor with multiple sclerosis, enrolled in a pregnancy study.

The rearrangement links TRBV30 to TRBJ1-1, with 8 bases aligning to TRBD1. Germline CDR1 is GTSNPN and CDR2 is SVGIG (reference sequence). V shed 4 bases, J shed 0 bases, and the junction held 4 bases outside the gene matches. CDR3 length: 14 residues. The CDR3 sequence is CAWTPGQVNTEAFF. DNA for the CDR3: TGTGCCTGGACTCCGGGACAGGTGAACACTGAAGCTTTCTTT.

This chain links TRBV6-1 with TRBJ2-1; perhaps TRBD1 as D (6 bases). Germline V CDR1 and CDR2: MNHNS, SASEGT. V was pared by 2 bases and J by 4 bases, with 18 bases between. The CDR3 covers 17 residues. CDR3 in amino acids: CASSEPQYSTGYNEQFF. DNA for the CDR3: TGTGCCAGCAGTGAACCCCAGTACTCTACAGGGTACAATGAGCAGTTCTTC.

V gene TRBV9 combines with J gene TRBJ2-5, with D perhaps TRBD2 (5 bases). Germline lookup yields CDR1 SGDLS and CDR2 YYNGEE. Trimming shortened V by 0 bases and J by 7 bases, and 16 bases separated the two germline ends. There are 15 residues in the CDR3. CDR3 sequence reads: CASSVGGSPRGTQYF. In DNA form, the CDR3 reads TGTGCCAGCAGCGTAGGGGGTAGCCCTCGGGGGACCCAGTACTTC.

V gene TRBV29-1 combines with J gene TRBJ2-3; TRBD2 matches at 16 bases. Trimming took 3 bases from V and 4 from J; bases not matched to a gene: 16. CDR3 length: 20 residues. Germline-derived CDR1 and CDR2 are SQVTM and ANQGSEA. The CDR3 is CSVDLVREGLAGGVADTQYF. Here the CDR3 DNA reads TGCAGCGTTGACCTGGTCCGGGAGGGACTAGCGGGAGGGGTAGCAGATACGCAGTATTTT.

V usage is TRBV5-1 and J usage is TRBJ1-5, with TRBD1 identical over 7 bases. The CDR3 is 17 residues long. From germline, CDR1 is SGHRS and CDR2 YFSETQ. Losses at the gene ends were 4 bases for V and 1 base for J; bases not matched to a gene: 11. The DNA of the CDR3 is TGCGCCAGCAGCCCCGGAGACAGGGAGGTGAGCAATCAGCCCCAGCATTTT. Translating gives CASSPGDREVSNQPQHF.

The chain links TRBV4-1 to TRBJ2-1; 9 positions agree with TRBD1. Germline V gene sequence: CDR1 MGHRA, CDR2 YSYEKL. Trimming took 0 bases from V and 5 from J; bases not matched to a gene: 8. The CDR3 is 17 amino acids. CDR3 sequence (DNA): TGCGCCAGCAGCCAAGATTTTGGGACAGGGTCCCACAATGAGCAGTTCTTC. Residues: CASSQDFGTGSHNEQFF.

The chain links TRBV27 to TRBJ2-2, with no clear D. There are 14 residues in the CDR3. Looked up from germline, CDR1 is MNHEY and CDR2 is SMNVEV (reference sequence). The V and J ends lost 0 bases and 2 bases respectively, with 4 bases between them. In DNA form, the CDR3 reads TGTGCCAGCAGTTTATCAGCTAACACCGGGGAGCTGTTTTTT. This translates into CASSLSANTGELFF.

The rearrangement links TRBV2 to TRBJ2-4; D uncertain. Germline loops: CDR1 SNHLY, CDR2 FYNNEI. This CDR3 comprises 14 residues. Trimming stripped 5 bases from V and 0 bases from J, with 8 bases between. Here the CDR3 DNA reads TGTGCCAGCAGTCGAAACATAGCCAAAAACATTCAGTACTTC. This translates into CASSRNIAKNIQYF.

The V and J genes are TRBV7-9 and TRBJ2-2, with D perhaps matching TRBD1 (5 bases). The CDR3 runs to 14 residues. The germline CDR1 and CDR2 sequences are SEHNR and FQNEAQ (reference sequence). V was pared by 4 bases and J by 0 bases, with 6 bases between. Written as DNA, the CDR3 is TGTGCCAGCAGCTACAGGTCGAACACCGGGGAGCTGTTTTTT. Its translation: CASSYRSNTGELFF.

This sequence joins TRBV7-2 and TRBJ1-6; a possible D gene is TRBD1 (5 bases). The CDR3 has 15 residues. V lost 1 base to trimming and J lost 6 bases, with 10 bases between them. Germline CDR1 SGHTA, CDR2 FQGNSA. The CDR3 region has the DNA TGTGCCAGCAGCTTAGTTCCCGGGGGTAATTCACCCCTCCACTTT. Translation gives CASSLVPGGNSPLHF.

The V gene is TRBV27, the J gene TRBJ1-2, with a possible D match to TRBD1 (6 bases). The V end lost 8 bases, the J end lost 3 bases, and 13 bases lay between the germline ends. This CDR3 is built from 13 residues. CDR1 is MNHEY, CDR2 SMNVEV, per germline (reference sequence). CDR3 coding DNA: TGTGCCAGCTATCGCAGGGGAGACTATGGCTACACCTTC. Translating it yields CASYRRGDYGYTF.

The chain links TRBV7-3 to TRBJ2-1; TRBD2 aligns across 12 bases. In germline, CDR1 is SGHTA, CDR2 FQGTGA. This CDR3 is 15 amino acids long. V shed 2 bases, J shed 9 bases, and the junction held 5 bases outside the gene matches. CDR3 nucleotide sequence: TGTGCCAGCAGCTTATCTAGCGGGAGGGCCGCTGAGCAGTTCTTC. It codes for CASSLSSGRAAEQFF.

The rearrangement joins TRBV21-1 to TRBJ1-5; no DNA check was done on the table's D call, TRBD1. TRBV21-1 is a known pseudogene. CDR3 size: 15 residues. Here the CDR3 DNA reads TGTGCCAGCAGCAAAGGGGACAGGTGCAATCAGCCCCAGCATTTT. It encodes CASSKGDRCNQPQHF.

V gene TRBV7-9 combines with J gene TRBJ2-7; TRBD1 agrees at 9 bases. Looked up from germline, CDR1 is SEHNR and CDR2 is FQNEAQ (reference sequence). The trim removed 8 bases at V and 2 bases at J, leaving 7 bases unmatched. There are 14 residues in the CDR3. CDR3 DNA sequence: TGTGCCAGCGGACAAGGGACAGGGACCTACGAGCAGTACTTC. This codes for CASGQGTGTYEQYF.